This T cell receptor (beta chain) was captured in a study of T cells after yellow fever vaccination. This clonotype was recorded at least ten times. The germline V and J ends were trimmed by 4 bases and 1 base, with 12 bases remaining between them. CDR1 is SGHRS and CDR2 is YFSETQ in the germline V gene. The CDR3 runs 15 residues. TCRdb itself ran the 5' RACE reads through MiXCR, one entry per CDR3 protein. The sample includes around 100,000 distinct CDR3 sequences, 8% to 9.5% of them seen just once. The chain carries TRBV5-1 and TRBJ2-1; possibly TRBD1 or TRBD2 for D (5 bases each). The clonotype originates from a man between 25 and 39 years old who received the YFV17D yellow fever vaccine. This sample comprised CD8+ T cells sorted from PBMCs, obtained 45 days after the yellow fever booster vaccination. The CDR3 loop is CASSGGTGSYNEQFF. In DNA form, the CDR3 reads TGCGCCAGCAGCGGGGGTACAGGATCCTACAATGAGCAGTTCTTC.